This TCR beta chain was identified during a study of shared clonotypes between healthy human individuals. Sequencing used immunoSEQ multiplex PCR; TCRdb keeps in-frame clones, though not all of them. This sample carries approximately 2.4 million clones, approximately 96% of them seen once, and the ten largest clones take less than 0.15%. V was clipped by 6 bases and J by 3 bases; unmatched bases: 13. Germline V gives CDR1 KGHSH, CDR2 LQKENI. The CDR3 consists of 16 residues. The clonotype originates from a man aged 18-30 years in good health. This chain joins TRBV18 and TRBJ2-7; 8 bases fit TRBD2. The sequencing input was naive CD4+ T cells sorted from blood. Subset described: CD45RA+ positively selected. The CDR3 bases are TGTGCCAGCTCCCCGATAAGTGCGGGAGGCGGCTACGAGCAGTACTTC. Translation gives CASSPISAGGGYEQYF.